The 27 T cell receptor beta chains below were found in one sample sequenced in a study of cytomegalovirus exposure and HLA in healthy donors. Use of 60 Vbeta and 13 Jbeta primers characterized the PCR. The assay was immunoSEQ multiplex PCR, and TCRdb's table has in-frame clones only and misses some. The sample carries around 150,000 clones, approximately 61% recorded once. The sequenced material came from PBMCs. These receptors originate from a human donor in good health.

This clone came up once. The V and J genes are TRBV19 and TRBJ2-1; D is ambiguous. CDR3 length: 14 residues. Trimming took off 2 bases at V and 0 bases at J, with 5 bases between the two ends. The germline V gene has CDR1 LNHDA and CDR2 SQIVND (reference sequence). CDR3 protein: CASSIPSSYNEQFF. DNA of the CDR3: TGTGCCAGTAGTATACCGTCCTCCTACAATGAGCAGTTCTTC. The full variable domain, rest sourced from reference TRBV19 and TRBJ2-1, is DGGITQSPKYLFRKEGQNVTLSCEQNLNHDAMYWYRQDPGQGLRLIYYSQIVNDFQKGDIAEGYSVSREKKESFPLTVTSAQKNPTAFYLCASSIPSSYNEQFFGPGTRLTVL.

This clone occurred a few times. The CDR3 is CASSPPLGGGLNTEAFF. The DNA of the CDR3 is TGTGCCAGCTCACCACCTCTTGGGGGGGGACTAAACACTGAAGCTTTCTTT. The chain carries TRBV18 and TRBJ1-1; possible D gene TRBD1, 5 bases. The CDR3 is 17 amino acids. Germline CDR1 is KGHSH and CDR2 is LQKENI. Trimming stripped 0 bases from V and 2 bases from J, with 16 bases between.

The V call is TRBV27, the J call TRBJ2-5, with 10 bases aligning to TRBD1. V trimming: 5 bases; J trimming: 6 bases; junction bases outside the gene matches: 9. CDR3 length: 15 amino acids. CDR1 and CDR2 from the germline V gene are MNHEY and SMNVEV (reference sequence). The CDR3 region has the DNA TGTGCCAGCAGTCCCGTGGGGACAGGGGTGAAGACCCAGTACTTC. Protein product: CASSPVGTGVKTQYF.

The V call is TRBV5-1, the J call TRBJ2-7, with D possibly being TRBD2 (6 bases). Trimming cost V 4 bases and J 4 bases, with 9 bases left between them. The CDR3 loop spans 12 amino acids. CDR1 is SGHRS, CDR2 YFSETQ, per germline. The CDR3 is CASSLGGYEQYF. CDR3 bases: TGCGCCAGCAGCCTCGGGGGATACGAGCAGTACTTC.

This chain joins TRBV11-2 and TRBJ2-7; TRBD1 is a possible D gene (5 bases). The CDR3 is made up of 15 amino acids. V lost 0 bases and J lost 6, with 15 bases in between. CDR1 SGHAT and CDR2 FQNNGV come from the germline V gene. The CDR3 reads CASSLEGPRAPEQYF. The CDR3 DNA reads as TGTGCCAGCAGCTTAGAGGGTCCCAGGGCCCCCGAGCAGTACTTC.

V and J are TRBV6-5 and TRBJ2-6; D perhaps matches TRBD1 (5 bases). This CDR3 region has 15 residues. Germline loops: CDR1 MNHEY, CDR2 SVGAGI. Deletions cut 6 bases from V and 2 bases from J, with 11 bases between. CDR3 bases: TGTGCCAGCAGGGAAACGACAGCTGGGGCCAACGTCCTGACTTTC. As protein: CASRETTAGANVLTF.

This clone was seen only a few times. J is TRBJ1-5 and V is TRBV5-1, with 9 bases identical to TRBD1. The CDR3 is 13 residues long. The germline V gene has CDR1 SGHRS and CDR2 YFSETQ. The ends lost 5 bases at V and 9 bases at J; junction bases unmatched: 6. CDR3 sequence: CASRRTGVRPQHF. The CDR3 DNA sequence: TGCGCCAGCAGACGGACAGGGGTCCGGCCCCAGCATTTT.

The chain links TRBV9 to TRBJ1-1, with D tentatively TRBD1 (5 bases). This CDR3 has 13 residues. V shed 4 bases and J shed 1 base, with 8 bases lying between them. CDR1 SGDLS and CDR2 YYNGEE come from the germline V gene. The CDR3 region is CASSFGGNTEAFF. As DNA, the CDR3 is TGTGCCAGCAGCTTCGGGGGGAACACTGAAGCTTTCTTT.

The chain is built from TRBV19 and TRBJ1-2; D ambiguous. Germline loops: CDR1 LNHDA, CDR2 SQIVND (reference sequence). This CDR3 spans 15 amino acids. Trimming removed 4 bases at V and 2 bases at J, with 14 bases between. The CDR3, as DNA: TGTGCCAGTAGTAAGGAACTGTCGGGAAACTATGGCTACACCTTC. Protein: CASSKELSGNYGYTF.

In the case of this clone: The junction departs from the called germline gene at one end, perhaps through a read error. Here the CDR3 reads CASSRTSPDDEQFF. The DNA of the CDR3 is TGTGCTAGCAGCAGGACTAGCCCGGACGATGAGCAGTTCTTC. The V gene is TRBV7-7, the J gene TRBJ2-1; 8 nucleotides align to TRBD2. CDR3 length: 14 amino acids. Germline V gene sequence: CDR1 SSHAT, CDR2 FNYEAQ (reference sequence).

J is TRBJ2-5 and V is TRBV20-1; D is ambiguous. The CDR3 runs 11 residues. V lost 6 bases and J lost 7, with 12 bases in between. Germline-derived CDR1 and CDR2 are DFQATT and SNEGSKA (reference sequence). The CDR3 loop reads CSATRGGTQYF. The DNA of the CDR3 is TGCAGTGCCACCCGTGGCGGGACCCAGTACTTC.

The chain recombines TRBV6-4 with TRBJ2-1; 7 bases agree with TRBD1. Unmatched junction bases numbered 3, after V lost 4 bases and J lost 6 bases. Germline CDR1 is MRHNA and CDR2 is SNTAGT. CDR3 length: 13 residues. The CDR3 sequence: CASSGRDSNEQFF. CDR3 in DNA: TGTGCCAGCAGTGGCCGGGACAGCAATGAGCAGTTCTTC.

CDR3: CASSARTLAGGPGETQYF. The CDR3 DNA reads TGTGCCAGCAGTGCCCGTACGCTAGCGGGAGGGCCTGGAGAGACCCAGTACTTC. V is TRBV6-1 and J is TRBJ2-5, with 12 bases aligning to TRBD2. The germline V gene has CDR1 MNHNS and CDR2 SASEGT. The CDR3 has 18 amino acids. Germline trimming cut 4 bases from V and 4 bases from J; bases unmatched to any gene: 13.

The V and J genes are TRBV5-1 and TRBJ2-1; the match to TRBD1 covers 7 bases. Germline trimming cut 7 bases from V and 5 bases from J; bases unmatched to any gene: 9. This CDR3 is built from 14 residues. Germline V lookup: CDR1 SGHRS, CDR2 YFSETQ. CDR3 protein: CASSRGTDNNEQFF. CDR3 coding DNA: TGCGCCAGCTCCAGAGGGACAGACAACAATGAGCAGTTCTTC.

V is TRBV7-9 and J is TRBJ1-5, with TRBD1 as a possible D gene (5 bases). Germline V gene sequence: CDR1 SEHNR, CDR2 FQNEAQ (reference sequence). V was trimmed by 1 base and J by 7 bases, leaving 11 bases between them. This CDR3 is built from 14 residues. CDR3 bases: TGTGCCAGCAGCTTAGGCCAGGGTGGACAGCCCCAGCATTTT. Amino acids: CASSLGQGGQPQHF.

The chain links TRBV13 to TRBJ1-1, with D uncertain. Trimming shortened V by 5 bases and J by 1 base, and 11 bases separated the two germline ends. The germline V gene encodes CDR1 PRHDT and CDR2 FYEKMQ (reference sequence). This CDR3 contains 14 residues. CDR3 bases: TGTGCCAGCAGCAATCCCTCGAGGAACACTGAAGCTTTCTTT. Protein: CASSNPSRNTEAFF.

The chain carries TRBV7-2 and TRBJ2-7; D remains unclear. CDR1 is SGHTA, CDR2 FQGNSA, per germline. There are 14 residues in the CDR3. V was pared by 1 base and J by 3 bases, with 10 bases between. The CDR3 region is CASSLDSLVYEQYF. The CDR3 bases are TGTGCCAGCAGCTTAGACAGTCTTGTCTACGAGCAGTACTTC. The entire variable domain, with the rest obtained from reference TRBV7-2 and TRBJ2-7, is as follows: GAGVSQSPSNKVTEKGKDVELRCDPISGHTALYWYRQSLGQGLEFLIYFQGNSAPDKSGLPSDRFSAERTGGSVSTLTIQRTQQEDSAVYLCASSLDSLVYEQYFGPGTRLTVT.

On this clone: A read error may account for a junction end that differs from germline. This rearrangement joins TRBV6-5 to TRBJ2-7; TRBD2 matches 9 bases. There are 15 residues in the CDR3. CDR1 is MNHEY, CDR2 SVGAGI, per germline. The CDR3 loop is CASSYSGLAPYEQYF. DNA of the CDR3: TGTGCCAGCAGCTACTCTGGACTAGCGCCCTACGAGCAGTACTTC.

This clone was seen a handful of times. The rearrangement links TRBV28 to TRBJ2-2; D remains unclear. The CDR3 contains 14 residues. Germline assignment: CDR1 MDHEN and CDR2 SYDVKM. Trimming cost V 10 bases and J 4 bases, with 16 bases left between them. CDR3 bases: TGTGCCACCGTTTGGAGCCGTGGCACCGGGGAGCTGTTTTTT. Residues: CATVWSRGTGELFF.

The genes are TRBV19 and TRBJ2-1; possibly TRBD1 for D (5 bases). Germline-derived CDR1 and CDR2 are LNHDA and SQIVND (reference sequence). V lost 8 bases and J lost 10, with 12 bases in between. The CDR3 length is 11 residues. CDR3 sequence: CASGAGWEQFF. In DNA form, the CDR3 reads TGTGCCAGTGGGGCAGGATGGGAGCAGTTCTTC.

The rearrangement joins TRBV28 to TRBJ2-7, with 12 bases lining up with TRBD1. Germline CDR1 is MDHEN and CDR2 is SYDVKM. V gave up 2 bases and J gave up 3 bases; unmatched junction bases: 2. This CDR3 has 15 amino acids. CDR3 sequence: CASSLGTGGNYEQYF. Here the CDR3 DNA reads TGTGCCAGCAGTTTAGGGACAGGGGGCAACTACGAGCAGTACTTC.

A remark on this clone: The identical CDR3 is also encoded by other nucleotide sequences in the sample. This chain joins TRBV19 and TRBJ1-1; 7 positions agree with TRBD1. Germline-derived CDR1 and CDR2 are LNHDA and SQIVND (reference sequence). This CDR3 has 13 amino acids. The V gene end was trimmed by 6 bases and the J gene end by 3 bases; junction bases not matched to a gene: 4. CDR3 in amino acids: CASRTGVHTEAFF. The CDR3 nucleotides are TGTGCCAGTAGAACAGGGGTCCACACTGAAGCTTTCTTT.

The gene calls are TRBV28 and TRBJ2-7; D call uncertain. The CDR3 sequence is 14 residues long. V was clipped by 5 bases and J by 3 bases, with 14 bases between them. Germline CDR1 is MDHEN and CDR2 is SYDVKM. CDR3 bases: TGTGCCAGCAGTGTCGAACGTAGCAGCTACGAGCAGTACTTC. It translates to CASSVERSSYEQYF.

This clone was counted between two and nine times. The V and J genes are TRBV6-5 and TRBJ2-1; 9 nucleotides line up with TRBD1. The V gene's germline CDR1 is MNHEY and CDR2 SVGAGI. This CDR3 has 15 amino acids. V trimming: 6 bases; J trimming: 3 bases; junction bases outside the gene matches: 6. The CDR3 protein is CASRLQGAGYNEQFF. The CDR3 nucleotides are TGTGCCAGCAGATTACAGGGGGCTGGCTACAATGAGCAGTTCTTC.

This chain connects TRBV7-8 to TRBJ2-6; 8 bases are shared with TRBD2. Germline assignment: CDR1 SGHVS and CDR2 FQNEAQ. The CDR3 sequence is 17 residues long. After removal of 5 bases from V and 2 bases from J, the junction contained 8 bases not matched to a gene. As DNA, the CDR3 is TGTGCCAGCAGCCGGGGGGGGAGTATTGCTGGGGCCAACGTCCTGACTTTC. Encoded protein: CASSRGGSIAGANVLTF.

This chain connects TRBV6-1 to TRBJ2-1; tentative D call: TRBD2 (6 bases). V was cut by 6 bases and J by 10 bases, with 13 bases left in between. The germline CDR1 and CDR2 sequences are MNHNS and SASEGT. CDR3 length: 12 amino acids. CDR3 sequence reads: CASSPGEGEQFF. The CDR3 nucleotides read TGTGCCAGCAGCCCGGGAGAGGGCGAGCAGTTCTTC.

The chain employs TRBV5-1 and TRBJ1-1; 7 nucleotides agree with TRBD1. The germline V gene has CDR1 SGHRS and CDR2 YFSETQ. The junction had 19 bases not matched to a gene; V was cut back by 4 bases and J by 4 bases. This CDR3 has 18 residues. The CDR3 loop reads CASSHRDRGFYGATEAFF. The DNA of the CDR3 is TGCGCCAGCAGCCACCGGGACAGAGGGTTCTACGGGGCCACTGAAGCTTTCTTT.